A selection of T cell receptor beta chains follows, all from one sample in a study of blood T cell repertoires in COVID-19. Repertoires were generated with immunoSEQ multiplex PCR, while TCRdb's copy carries only in-frame clones and drops some. The sample comprises about 180,000 clones, approximately 84% of which are singletons, and roughly 7% rests with the top ten. Sequencing used PBMCs or T cells enriched from blood (not recorded which). The receptor set was obtained from a woman aged 50 to 65 who had recovered from COVID-19. Each CDR3 is given with its conserved first and last residue. D genes are given only for firm matches. Clone size is not always given. Where it is, it says once, few, many or a class for expanded clones.

TRBV3-1/TRBV3-2,once,NA,TRBJ1-4,TGTGCCAGCAGCCACGGGGGGCGTGAAAAACTGTTTTTT,CASSHGGREKLFF
TRBV11-2,NA,TRBD2,TRBJ2-7,TGTGCCAGCAGCTTCACTAGCGGGAGGGCCGGGGGTTACGAGCAGTACTTC,CASSFTSGRAGGYEQYF
TRBV7-2,few,TRBD1,TRBJ1-5,TGTGCCAGCAGCTTAGAGACAGGGGGCGATCAGCCCCAGCATTTT,CASSLETGGDQPQHF
TRBV18,NA,NA,TRBJ2-7,TGTGCCAGCTCCCCAACCTCCGGACAGACCAGCTACGAGCAGTACTTC,CASSPTSGQTSYEQYF
TRBV19,NA,NA,TRBJ2-6,TGTGCCAGTAGTGGATCAGGGGCGTCCGGGGCCAACGTCCTGACTTTC,CASSGSGASGANVLTF
TRBV27,NA,NA,TRBJ2-5,TGTGCCAGCAGTTTGATCTTTGGGCAGGGAAAGAATCAAGAGACCCAGTACTTC,CASSLIFGQGKNQETQYF
TRBV4-2,NA,TRBD2,TRBJ2-3,TGTGCCAGCAGCCGCGGAGGGGAGGGTTCATTGGCGCAGTATTTT,CASSRGGEGSLAQYF
TRBV4-2,NA,TRBD2,TRBJ2-7,TGTGCCAGCAGCCAAGGGGAACTAGCGGTGAGCTCCTACGAGCAGTACTTC,CASSQGELAVSSYEQYF
TRBV18,NA,TRBD1,TRBJ1-1,TGTGCCAGCTCATCTACAGGACAGGGGAAAACGAACACTGAAGCTTTCTTT,CASSSTGQGKTNTEAFF
TRBV27,NA,NA,TRBJ1-3,TGTGCCAGCAGCAACAGGGTCCCAGGGGCCGCAAGAAACACCATATATTTT,CASSNRVPGAARNTIYF
TRBV7-9,NA,TRBD1,TRBJ1-4,TGTGCCAGCAGCTCAACCGGGACAGGGGTCGAAAAACTGTTTTTT,CASSSTGTGVEKLFF
TRBV7-2,NA,NA,TRBJ1-3,TGTGCCAGCAGCCGCTTCGGGGCTGGAAACACCATATATTTT,CASSRFGAGNTIYF
TRBV15,NA,TRBD1,TRBJ2-7,TGTGCCACCAGCAGAGAAGGGACAGCTGCCTACGAGCAGTACTTC,CATSREGTAAYEQYF
TRBV3-1/TRBV3-2,NA,NA,TRBJ2-7,TGTGCCAGCAGCCCGCGACCAGGGAACGAGCAGTACTTC,CASSPRPGNEQYF
TRBV5-1,few,NA,TRBJ1-2,TGCGCCAGCAGCGAGGGAGGCAGAGCTAACTATGGCTACACCTTC,CASSEGGRANYGYTF
TRBV6-2/TRBV6-3,medium-sized,TRBD1,TRBJ1-2,TGTGCCAGCAGTGGACAGGAGAACTATGGCTACACCTTC,CASSGQENYGYTF
TRBV28,NA,NA,TRBJ2-2,TGTGCCAGCAGACTCAACACCGGGGAGCTGTTTTTT,CASRLNTGELFF
TRBV11-3,once,TRBD2,TRBJ2-7,TGTGCCAGCAGCCTCCAACTAGCGGGAGGAACCTACGAGCAGTACTTC,CASSLQLAGGTYEQYF
TRBV14,few,TRBD2,TRBJ2-7,TGTGCCAGCAGCCAACTCCCAGGGAGGGCGGGAGGTTTGAACGAGCAGTACTTC,CASSQLPGRAGGLNEQYF
TRBV4-1,NA,TRBD2,TRBJ2-5,TGCGCCAGCAGCCAAGGGCCTAGCGGGAGGCACCAAGAGACCCAGTACTTC,CASSQGPSGRHQETQYF
TRBV7-8,NA,TRBD2,TRBJ2-3,TGTGCCAGCAGCTTCGAATTAGCGGGAGGGCTTAGGTATTTT,CASSFELAGGLRYF
TRBV30,NA,TRBD1,TRBJ1-5,TGTGCCTGGAGTGGACAGGGGAAGGCAAGCAATCAGCCCCAGCATTTT,CAWSGQGKASNQPQHF
TRBV18,few,NA,TRBJ1-4,TGTGCCAGCTCACCAAGTGCTGCGGCGAATGAAAAACTGTTTTTT,CASSPSAAANEKLFF
TRBV2,NA,TRBD2,TRBJ2-1,TGTGCCAGCAGCTGGACCGGGACTAGCGGGGCCAATGAGCAGTTCTTC,CASSWTGTSGANEQFF
TRBV5-8,NA,TRBD1,TRBJ1-5,TGTGCCAGCAGCCTTGGATCCGGGACAGACAATCAGCCCCAGCATTTT,CASSLGSGTDNQPQHF
TRBV27,NA,TRBD1,TRBJ1-6,TGTGCCAGCAGTTATCTAAAACAGGGGGGAAATTCACCCCTCCACTTT,CASSYLKQGGNSPLHF
TRBV7-2,NA,NA,TRBJ2-3,TGTGCCAGCAGCTTAGCGCAGCGCCCTGATCGCACAGATACGCAGTATTTT,CASSLAQRPDRTDTQYF
TRBV19,NA,TRBD1,TRBJ2-3,TGTGCCAGTAGTACTGGACAGGGGGGCACAGATACGCAGTATTTT,CASSTGQGGTDTQYF
TRBV19,NA,TRBD2,TRBJ2-1,TGTGCCAGTAGCGGACTAGCCAGAGAGCAGTTCTTC,CASSGLAREQFF
TRBV6-5,NA,NA,TRBJ2-7,NA,CAIRRAGTGGVEQYF
TRBV5-5,once,NA,TRBJ2-7,TGTGCCAGCAGCTTGGTGGCAGACTACGAGCAGTACTTC,CASSLVADYEQYF
TRBV28,NA,TRBD1,TRBJ2-3,TGTGCCAGCAGTCAAGAGGGGGCGGCCCCGACAGATACGCAGTATTTT,CASSQEGAAPTDTQYF
TRBV28,NA,NA,TRBJ2-7,TGTGCCAGCAGTTTATCCCGCCTACAGGAGCAGTACTTC,CASSLSRLQEQYF
TRBV6-2/TRBV6-3,many,TRBD1,TRBJ2-4,TGTGCCAGCAGTTACCGGGACAGGGACATTCAGTACTTC,CASSYRDRDIQYF
TRBV2,NA,TRBD1,TRBJ1-2,TGTGCCAGCAGGAGGACAGGGGGCGTCGGTGGCTACACCTTC,CASRRTGGVGGYTF